These T cell receptor beta chains were read from a single sample in a study of identical twins. MiXCR, applied by TCRdb to the 5' RACE reads, yields one record per CDR3 protein. Counted here are about 890,000 distinct CDR3 sequences, 12% occurring once; the ten biggest clones make up around 1.5%. The same specimen was also included in a second study, on yellow fever vaccine responses in identical twins.

Sequencing was done on a sample of PBMCs. All receptors come from a woman aged 18-30 years in good health. Both conserved end residues are part of each CDR3. Each record gives: J gene, clone size, V gene, D gene, CDR3 protein, CDR3 DNA. D genes are given only for firm matches. Clone size, where shown, is once, few, many, or a class for clones that have expanded.

j_call: TRBJ2-1; clone_size: few; v_call: TRBV7-3; d_call: -; cdr3_aa: CASSLIPPPSNEQFF; cdr3_nt: TGTGCCAGCAGCTTAATACCCCCTCCGAGCAATGAGCAGTTCTTC
j_call: TRBJ2-2; clone_size: many; v_call: TRBV5-1; d_call: TRBD2; cdr3_aa: CASGTSLAGANTGELFF; cdr3_nt: TGCGCCAGCGGAACCTCACTAGCGGGGGCGAACACCGGGGAGCTGTTTTTT
j_call: TRBJ2-3; clone_size: many; v_call: TRBV10-3; d_call: -; cdr3_aa: CAISDGKAVADTQYF; cdr3_nt: TGTGCCATCAGTGATGGCAAGGCAGTGGCAGATACGCAGTATTTT
j_call: TRBJ2-7; clone_size: few; v_call: TRBV29-1; d_call: TRBD1; cdr3_aa: CSVGQAAGVYEQYF; cdr3_nt: TGCAGCGTGGGACAGGCCGCTGGGGTATACGAGCAGTACTTC
j_call: TRBJ2-2; clone_size: few; v_call: TRBV24-1; d_call: TRBD2; cdr3_aa: CAIQTSGRAPGELFF; cdr3_nt: TGTGCCATTCAAACTAGCGGGAGGGCCCCCGGGGAGCTGTTTTTT
j_call: TRBJ1-5; clone_size: -; v_call: TRBV15; d_call: -; cdr3_aa: CATSSDRSQPQHF; cdr3_nt: TGTGCCACCAGCAGCGACAGGAGCCAGCCCCAGCATTTT
j_call: TRBJ1-1; clone_size: many; v_call: TRBV5-1; d_call: -; cdr3_aa: CASSLEGAGEFLTEAFF; cdr3_nt: TGCGCCAGCAGCCTGGAAGGGGCAGGGGAGTTTTTGACTGAAGCTTTCTTT
j_call: TRBJ2-2; clone_size: few; v_call: TRBV29-1; d_call: -; cdr3_aa: CSVRQDNTGELFF; cdr3_nt: TGCAGCGTTCGACAGGATAACACCGGGGAGCTGTTTTTT
j_call: TRBJ2-6; clone_size: few; v_call: TRBV7-8; d_call: -; cdr3_aa: CASSPERSSGANVLTF; cdr3_nt: TGTGCCAGCAGCCCAGAGCGGAGCTCTGGGGCCAACGTCCTGACTTTC
j_call: TRBJ2-3; clone_size: -; v_call: TRBV5-4; d_call: TRBD2; cdr3_aa: CASSLDGGLAGRTDTQYF; cdr3_nt: TGTGCCAGCAGCTTGGATGGCGGTCTAGCGGGGCGCACAGATACGCAGTATTTT
j_call: TRBJ2-2; clone_size: -; v_call: TRBV7-3; d_call: -; cdr3_aa: CASSSPLLGTGELFF; cdr3_nt: TGTGCCAGCAGCTCTCCCCTATTGGGAACCGGGGAGCTGTTTTTT
j_call: TRBJ2-1; clone_size: few; v_call: TRBV7-6; d_call: TRBD2; cdr3_aa: CASSSWTSSTTGDEQFF; cdr3_nt: TGTGCCAGCAGCTCCTGGACTAGTAGTACTACGGGGGATGAGCAGTTCTTC
j_call: TRBJ2-1; clone_size: few; v_call: TRBV5-1; d_call: -; cdr3_aa: CASSLGDSGAYNEQFF; cdr3_nt: TGCGCCAGCAGCTTGGGGGATAGCGGTGCCTACAATGAGCAGTTCTTC
j_call: TRBJ2-5; clone_size: many; v_call: TRBV24-1; d_call: -; cdr3_aa: CATSDFGQGQETQYF; cdr3_nt: TGTGCCACCAGTGATTTCGGGCAGGGCCAAGAGACCCAGTACTTC
j_call: TRBJ2-5; clone_size: few; v_call: TRBV5-6; d_call: TRBD1; cdr3_aa: CASSSYGTEETQYF; cdr3_nt: TGTGCCAGCAGCTCTTACGGGACAGAAGAGACCCAGTACTTC
j_call: TRBJ2-1; clone_size: few; v_call: TRBV6-2/TRBV6-3; d_call: -; cdr3_aa: CASSSGLLGLKISPIFHEQFF; cdr3_nt: TGTGCCAGCAGCTCTGGTCTATTGGGGCTCAAGATATCCCCAATTTTTCATGAGCAGTTCTTC
j_call: TRBJ2-2; clone_size: -; v_call: TRBV2; d_call: TRBD2; cdr3_aa: CASSEAGGRAGELFF; cdr3_nt: TGTGCCAGCAGTGAAGCTGGCGGGAGAGCCGGGGAGCTGTTTTTT
j_call: TRBJ2-3; clone_size: -; v_call: TRBV11-2; d_call: -; cdr3_aa: CASSFQGQKDTQYF; cdr3_nt: TGTGCCAGCAGCTTTCAAGGACAGAAAGATACGCAGTATTTT
j_call: TRBJ1-3; clone_size: few; v_call: TRBV7-2; d_call: -; cdr3_aa: CASSLWVTGNTIYF; cdr3_nt: TGTGCCAGCAGCTTATGGGTAACTGGAAACACCATATATTTT
j_call: TRBJ1-2; clone_size: many; v_call: TRBV5-1; d_call: -; cdr3_aa: CASSLDGQENYGYTF; cdr3_nt: TGCGCCAGCAGCTTGGACGGGCAGGAGAACTATGGCTACACCTTC
j_call: TRBJ2-3; clone_size: -; v_call: TRBV20-1; d_call: -; cdr3_aa: CSGGTDTQYF; cdr3_nt: TGCAGTGGTGGCACAGATACGCAGTATTTT
j_call: TRBJ2-2; clone_size: few; v_call: TRBV20-1; d_call: TRBD2; cdr3_aa: CSADRAGKTTGELFF; cdr3_nt: TGCAGTGCTGATAGAGCGGGGAAGACCACCGGGGAGCTGTTTTTT
j_call: TRBJ1-5; clone_size: many; v_call: TRBV6-1; d_call: -; cdr3_aa: CATKPWGRGNQPQHF; cdr3_nt: TGTGCCACTAAACCTTGGGGTAGGGGCAATCAGCCCCAGCATTTT
j_call: TRBJ2-3; clone_size: few; v_call: TRBV3-1; d_call: -; cdr3_aa: CASSQEGQLTDTQYF; cdr3_nt: TGTGCCAGCAGCCAAGAGGGGCAGCTCACAGATACGCAGTATTTT
j_call: TRBJ2-3; clone_size: -; v_call: TRBV14; d_call: -; cdr3_aa: CASSHNSGMGTDTQYF; cdr3_nt: TGTGCCAGCAGCCACAACAGCGGAATGGGCACAGATACGCAGTATTTT
j_call: TRBJ2-1; clone_size: few; v_call: TRBV19; d_call: -; cdr3_aa: CASSMGVYNEQFF; cdr3_nt: TGTGCCAGTAGTATGGGGGTTTACAATGAGCAGTTCTTC